Listed here are 21 T cell receptor beta chains from one sample, sequenced in a study of blood T cell repertoires in COVID-19. TCRdb's copy holds only in-frame clones and misses some; the assay was immunoSEQ multiplex PCR. The sample comprises fewer than 300,000 clones, approximately 83% of which are singletons, and 3.5% to 4.5% rests with the top ten. Sequencing input: PBMCs or T cells enriched from blood (not recorded which). These receptors all stem from a woman aged 25 to 39 who had recovered from COVID-19.

The chain links TRBV18 to TRBJ1-5, with 7 bases fitting TRBD1. CDR3 length: 17 amino acids. Per germline, CDR1 KGHSH and CDR2 LQKENI. V was pared by 5 bases and J by 0 bases, with 10 bases of the junction left unmatched. The CDR3 spells CASSSPSGTDSNQPQHF. The CDR3 nucleotides read TGTGCCAGCTCATCCCCGTCCGGGACAGATAGCAATCAGCCCCAGCATTTT.

This clone was detected a few times. The genes are TRBV7-9 and TRBJ1-4; the match to TRBD1 covers 7 bases. Germline trimming cut 5 bases from V and 8 bases from J; bases unmatched to any gene: 8. CDR1 and CDR2 from the germline V gene are SEHNR and FQNEAQ (reference sequence). The CDR3 has 14 amino acids. The CDR3 here is CASSHTGVGEKLFF. CDR3 DNA: TGTGCCAGCAGCCATACAGGGGTTGGGGAAAAACTGTTTTTT.

The V and J genes are TRBV5-1 and TRBJ2-1, with 10 bases that match TRBD2. Germline CDR1 reads SGHRS; CDR2 reads YFSETQ. The J segment lost 7 bases and the V segment lost 2 bases, leaving 6 bases of the junction unmatched. The CDR3 is made up of 15 amino acids. In nucleotides, the CDR3 is TGCGCCAGCAGCTTAGCGGGAGGGCCTAGTAATGAGCAGTTCTTC. Its translation is CASSLAGGPSNEQFF.

This chain links TRBV21-1 with TRBJ1-4; the table's D call TRBD1 went unverified against the DNA. TRBV21-1 is a pseudogene locus. CDR3 length: 15 residues. The CDR3 region has the DNA TGTGCCAGTCTCCGGTCACAGGGCTCTAATGAAAAACTGTTTTTT. This translates into CASLRSQGSNEKLFF.

The gene calls are TRBV3-1 (or the pseudogene TRBV3-2) and TRBJ2-2; the D gene is possibly TRBD2 (6 bases). The germline V and J ends were trimmed by 6 bases and 6 bases, with 17 bases remaining between them. The length of the CDR3 is 15 residues. Germline CDR1 and CDR2: LGHDT and YNNKEL (reference sequence). The CDR3 sequence is CASSSSDRLAGELFF. In DNA, the CDR3 is TGTGCCAGCAGTTCTAGTGACAGACTAGCCGGGGAGCTGTTTTTT.

In nucleotides, the CDR3 is TGTGCCAGCAGCTTAGGGGAGGGGACCTCCAATGAGCAGTTCTTC. It yields the protein CASSLGEGTSNEQFF. This chain joins TRBV7-2 and TRBJ2-1, with TRBD2 matching over 7 bases. With V trimmed by 1 base and J by 6 bases, 6 bases remained unmatched. This CDR3 is built from 15 residues. CDR1 and CDR2 (germline): SGHTA, FQGNSA.

The chain uses TRBV7-8 and TRBJ1-6; D ambiguous. Per germline, CDR1 SGHVS and CDR2 FQNEAQ. Trimming cost V 0 bases and J 2 bases, with 5 bases left between them. The CDR3 totals 15 residues. The CDR3 DNA sequence: TGTGCCAGCAGCTTAGCCGGGACCTATAATTCACCCCTCCACTTT. Translation gives CASSLAGTYNSPLHF.

This chain connects TRBV25-1 to TRBJ2-7, with TRBD1 matching 7 bases. Germline values: CDR1 MGHDK, CDR2 SYGVNS. This CDR3 has 15 amino acids. The junction had 3 bases not matched to a gene; V was cut back by 1 base and J by 0 bases. The CDR3 region has the DNA TGTGCCAGCAGTGAATGGGGGACAGACTCCTACGAGCAGTACTTC. Residues: CASSEWGTDSYEQYF.

This chain connects TRBV5-1 to TRBJ2-3; TRBD1 is a possible D gene (6 bases). Trimming shortened V by 4 bases and J by 2 bases, and 26 bases separated the two germline ends. This CDR3 is built from 19 residues. CDR1 and CDR2 from the germline V gene are SGHRS and YFSETQ. The CDR3 DNA is TGCGCCAGCAGCCTCGTTGGGTTCTTCGGACAGTTTAACACAGATACGCAGTATTTT. It encodes CASSLVGFFGQFNTDTQYF.

This clone appeared a single time. The chain has TRBV7-9 and TRBJ1-2; TRBD1 matches 9 bases. The CDR3 consists of 15 residues. Germline CDR1 and CDR2: SEHNR and FQNEAQ (reference sequence). The J segment lost 4 bases and the V segment lost 1 base, leaving 4 bases of the junction unmatched. As DNA, the CDR3 is TGTGCCAGCAGCTTAGACAGGGGGCTGACCTATGGCTACACCTTC. Translation gives CASSLDRGLTYGYTF.

The chain uses TRBV30 and TRBJ1-1; 8 nucleotides align to TRBD1. This CDR3 comprises 15 residues. Trimming took 3 bases from V and 0 from J; bases not matched to a gene: 6. Germline lookup yields CDR1 GTSNPN and CDR2 SVGIG (reference sequence). CDR3 DNA sequence: TGTGCCTGGAGACAAAACAGGGGGTTGAACACTGAAGCTTTCTTT. Protein product: CAWRQNRGLNTEAFF.

The J gene is TRBJ2-7, the V gene TRBV28; 9 positions match TRBD2. The CDR3 sequence is 13 residues long. CDR1 MDHEN and CDR2 SYDVKM come from the germline V gene. Written as DNA, the CDR3 is TGTGGGAGTAGCGGGGGTCCGTTGAACGAGCAGTACTTC. The encoded protein is CGSSGGPLNEQYF.

This clone was counted a few times. The chain has TRBV6-4 and TRBJ2-3; 12 bases match TRBD2. The CDR3 has 16 amino acids. With 3 bases clipped from V and 4 bases from J, the junction kept 5 bases outside the gene matches. Germline values: CDR1 MRHNA, CDR2 SNTAGT. CDR3 nucleotides: TGTGCCAGCAGTGAGTCGACTAGCGGGAGCGCAGATACGCAGTATTTT. It specifies CASSESTSGSADTQYF.

The chain recombines TRBV11-3 with TRBJ1-4; D call uncertain. The germline CDR1 and CDR2 sequences are SGHNT and YENEEA. V was pared by 1 base and J by 5 bases, with 11 bases between. This CDR3 comprises 15 residues. The CDR3 DNA reads TGTGCCAGCAGCTTAGGTCGGGTGGAGAATGAAAAACTGTTTTTT. This translates into CASSLGRVENEKLFF.

CDR3 in amino acids: CASSRHHNQPQHF. CDR3 in DNA: TGTGCCAGTAGTCGACACCACAATCAGCCCCAGCATTTT. The chain recombines TRBV19 with TRBJ1-5; D is unresolved. The CDR3 sequence is 13 residues long. The germline gives CDR1 LNHDA, CDR2 SQIVND (reference sequence). Trimming removed 5 bases from V and 3 bases from J, with 8 bases in between.

The genes are TRBV7-2 and TRBJ1-1; tentatively, D is TRBD1 (6 bases). The germline gives CDR1 SGHTA, CDR2 FQGNSA. This CDR3 region has 15 residues. The V and J ends lost 6 bases and 4 bases respectively, with 18 bases between them. DNA for the CDR3: TGTGCCAGCAGTACAGGGAGGGTAGTGGGCACTGAAGCTTTCTTT. Its translation: CASSTGRVVGTEAFF.

This rearrangement joins TRBV27 to TRBJ1-2; TRBD1 matches 8 bases. The CDR3 runs to 14 residues. Looked up from germline, CDR1 is MNHEY and CDR2 is SMNVEV (reference sequence). J lost 3 bases, V lost 6 bases, and 6 bases had no gene match. The CDR3, as DNA: TGTGCCAGCAGAGGACAGGGACGGGACTATGGCTACACCTTC. Protein sequence: CASRGQGRDYGYTF.

V gene TRBV9 combines with J gene TRBJ2-1; maybe TRBD2 (6 bases). Germline V gene sequence: CDR1 SGDLS, CDR2 YYNGEE. The CDR3 totals 13 residues. The ends were cut back, 4 bases at V and 9 bases at J, with 14 bases in the middle. The CDR3 sequence: CASSPPPGGEQFF. For the CDR3, the DNA is TGTGCCAGCAGCCCTCCTCCCGGGGGTGAGCAGTTCTTC.

This clone was seen once. J is TRBJ1-1 and V is TRBV18; the match to TRBD1 covers 12 bases. Germline assignment: CDR1 KGHSH and CDR2 LQKENI. The CDR3 length is 17 residues. The trim removed 1 base at V and 4 bases at J, leaving 7 bases unmatched. The CDR3, as DNA: TGTGCCAGCTCACCACAAGGGACAGGGGGCGCAAGCACTGAAGCTTTCTTT. Translation: CASSPQGTGGASTEAFF.

The chain links TRBV30 to TRBJ2-7; D is unclear. V was trimmed by 2 bases and J by 6 bases, leaving 8 bases between them. CDR1 and CDR2 (germline): GTSNPN, SVGIG (reference sequence). The CDR3 spans 11 residues. This chain's CDR3 is CAWSPLLEQYF. CDR3 DNA: TGTGCCTGGAGTCCTCTACTCGAGCAGTACTTC.

This chain links TRBV16 with TRBJ1-4; perhaps TRBD1 as D (5 bases). Germline V gene lookup returns CDR1 KGHSY and CDR2 FQNENV. CDR3 length equals 15 residues. V lost 7 bases and J 8 bases, leaving 20 bases between the germline ends. In DNA, the CDR3 is TGTGCCAGCACTCTAAACCTGCAGGGCGAAGAAAAACTGTTTTTT. Encoded protein: CASTLNLQGEEKLFF.